This TCR beta chain was documented in a study of Ad26.COV2.S vaccination and SARS-CoV-2 variants. On the study more broadly: Once or twice, 56 days apart, Ad26.COV2.S was delivered intramuscularly. Study conclusions and caveats: Recipients of either vaccine or placebo displayed similar breadth of non-spike TCRs. Vaccine recipients had higher spike-specific TCR breadth than placebo recipients.

Sample treatment: 15 to 20 received Ad26.COV2.S at low or high dose, single or two shots; about five received placebo; per-sample allocation not given. The investigators took samples on day 63 after the first vaccine or placebo injection. The CDR3 has 14 amino acids. CDR1 is DFQATT and CDR2 is SNEGSKA in the germline V gene (reference sequence). V lost 3 bases and J 7 bases, leaving 18 bases between the germline ends. Worth noting for this clone: Its antigen is as yet unknown.

TCRdb keeps only in-frame clones here, not all; method: immunoSEQ multiplex PCR. The data show about 400,000 clones, with 89% seen just once and under 2% held by the top ten. The specimen was peripheral blood, collected in a trial of Ad26.COV2.S vaccine versus placebo. This receptor was taken from a person aged 18 to 65 who received the Ad26.COV2.S COVID-19 vaccine or a placebo. The J gene is TRBJ1-1, the V gene TRBV20-1, with a tentative D call TRBD1 (5 bases). The CDR3 sequence: CSASSPGRGGEAFF. The CDR3 nucleotides are TGCAGTGCTAGTTCGCCAGGGCGGGGGGGTGAAGCTTTCTTT.